This T cell receptor beta chain was observed in a study of blood T cells in healthy people across ages. CDR3 length equals 16 residues. V was clipped by 5 bases and J by 8 bases; unmatched bases: 12. Remarks on this clonotype: What it binds is unknown.

Primers used in a second PCR of about 7 to 12 cycles were a sample-barcoded 5' primer and a J-beta primer mix. MiXCR, applied by TCRdb to the 5' RACE reads, yields one record per CDR3 protein. Altogether roughly 830,000 distinct CDR3 sequences are present, 60% to 80% being singletons, with the ten largest covering about 27%. The study's findings and limits: For the donors, CMV status was unknown and possibly confounded expanded clonotype changes.

The origin of this receptor is a man younger than 40 in good health. The chain couples TRBV12-3 or TRBV12-4 to TRBJ1-4; TRBD1 agrees at 9 bases. The sample was blood. Here the CDR3 DNA reads TGTGCCAGCAGTCCTCCCGCCGGACAGGGGAGGGAAAAACTGTTTTTT. Translated: CASSPPAGQGREKLFF.